The 15 T cell receptor beta chains below all came from one sample that was sequenced in a study of cytomegalovirus exposure and HLA in healthy donors. The protocol was immunoSEQ multiplex PCR, while the TCRdb copy is restricted to in-frame clones and leaves out a portion. The sample contains approximately 72,000 clones, 90% to 95% of which appear only once. The sequencing input was PBMCs. The receptor source for this set is a woman younger than 30 in good health and CMV-seronegative.

The chain is built from TRBV11-2 and TRBJ1-6, with D tentatively TRBD1 (6 bases). The V and J ends lost 5 bases and 7 bases respectively, with 12 bases between them. In germline, CDR1 is SGHAT, CDR2 FQNNGV. The length of the CDR3 is 14 residues. Here the CDR3 reads CASSLQGPNSPLHF. CDR3 in DNA: TGTGCCAGCAGCCTACAGGGTCCCAATTCACCCCTCCACTTT. The whole variable domain, remainder taken from reference TRBV11-2 and TRBJ1-6, is EAGVAQSPRYKIIEKRQSVAFWCNPISGHATLYWYQQILGQGPKLLIQFQNNGVVDDSQLPKDRFSAERLKGVDSTLKIQPAKLEDSAVYLCASSLQGPNSPLHFGNGTRLTVT.

The V gene is TRBV7-2, the J gene TRBJ2-4; perhaps TRBD2 as D (6 bases). The CDR3 covers 16 residues. V lost 5 bases to trimming and J lost 0 bases, with 14 bases between them. CDR1 SGHTA and CDR2 FQGNSA come from the germline V gene. CDR3 bases: TGTGCCAGCAGCCGACGGGGGATTCTAGCCAAAAACATTCAGTACTTC. It codes for CASSRRGILAKNIQYF.

The chain links TRBV28 to TRBJ1-1; 8 bases align to TRBD1. Unmatched junction bases numbered 4, after V lost 3 bases and J lost 1 base. The germline V gene encodes CDR1 MDHEN and CDR2 SYDVKM. The CDR3 is 15 amino acids. The CDR3 loop is CASSFSGGTNTEAFF. The CDR3 DNA is TGTGCCAGCAGTTTTTCAGGGGGCACGAACACTGAAGCTTTCTTT.

The rearrangement uses TRBV6-6 and TRBJ2-7; TRBD1 agrees at 8 bases. The V gene end was trimmed by 7 bases and the J gene end by 2 bases; junction bases not matched to a gene: 7. CDR1 is MNHNY, CDR2 SVGAGI, per germline (reference sequence). This CDR3 region has 14 residues. The CDR3 coding sequence is TGTGCCAGCAATCAGCCGGGACAGGCCTACGAGCAGTACTTC. This codes for CASNQPGQAYEQYF.

This clone was recorded only once. This chain joins TRBV6-6 and TRBJ1-1, with D hard to call. V gave up 6 bases and J gave up 0 bases, with 17 bases separating them. The germline V gene encodes CDR1 MNHNY and CDR2 SVGAGI (reference sequence). This CDR3 is 16 amino acids long. As DNA, the CDR3 is TGTGCCAGCAGGCGAGGCGACGGAACCTTGAACACTGAAGCTTTCTTT. It specifies CASRRGDGTLNTEAFF.

This chain uses TRBV2 with TRBJ1-3; possibly TRBD1 for D (6 bases). The V gene's germline CDR1 is SNHLY and CDR2 FYNNEI. V lost 4 bases, J lost 3 bases, and 19 bases lay in between. The CDR3 consists of 17 residues. For the CDR3, the DNA is TGTGCCAGCAGTGTAGCGGTTGGACAGTTGGGTGGAAACACCATATATTTT. This encodes CASSVAVGQLGGNTIYF.

The chain employs TRBV27 and TRBJ2-7; the match to TRBD1 covers 7 bases. Germline V gene sequence: CDR1 MNHEY, CDR2 SMNVEV (reference sequence). CDR3 length: 15 residues. Unmatched junction bases numbered 6, after V lost 3 bases and J lost 1 base. The CDR3 sequence: CASSFLGGPSYEQYF. CDR3 in DNA: TGTGCCAGCAGTTTCTTAGGGGGCCCTTCCTACGAGCAGTACTTC.

The V call is TRBV4-1, the J call TRBJ1-4, with a tentative D call TRBD1 (5 bases). Germline CDR1 is MGHRA and CDR2 is YSYEKL. The CDR3 is made up of 14 amino acids. V was shortened by 1 base and J by 8 bases, with 11 bases between the two germline ends. In nucleotides, the CDR3 is TGCGCCAGCAGCCAAGGACAGCTACAAGAAAAACTGTTTTTT. Amino acids: CASSQGQLQEKLFF.

The rearrangement joins TRBV30 to TRBJ1-5; tentatively, D is TRBD1 (5 bases). This CDR3 has 15 amino acids. Trimming removed 2 bases from V and 1 base from J, with 12 bases in between. In germline, CDR1 is GTSNPN, CDR2 SVGIG (reference sequence). The DNA for the CDR3 is TGTGCCTGGAGTACGGGGGACCGGAGCAATCAGCCCCAGCATTTT. Translated, it gives CAWSTGDRSNQPQHF.

The rearrangement joins TRBV7-6 to TRBJ2-6; TRBD1 is a possible D gene (6 bases). Trimming left V 0 bases short and J 0 bases short, with 15 bases between. The CDR3 runs 19 residues. Germline lookup yields CDR1 SGHVS and CDR2 FNYEAQ. The CDR3 sequence: CASSLALWGHDSGANVLTF. The CDR3, as DNA: TGTGCCAGCAGCTTAGCGCTATGGGGACACGACTCTGGGGCCAACGTCCTGACTTTC.

The chain recombines TRBV2 with TRBJ2-3, with TRBD2 identical over 9 bases. The CDR3 runs 13 residues. V lost 6 bases, J lost 6 bases, and 4 bases stayed unmatched. In germline, CDR1 is SNHLY, CDR2 FYNNEI. CDR3 sequence reads: CASRRGGPDTQYF. In DNA, the CDR3 is TGTGCCAGCAGGCGGGGGGGCCCCGATACGCAGTATTTT.

This chain's CDR3 is CASSPRGGSPYEQYF. CDR3 DNA: TGTGCCAGCAGCCCGCGTGGGGGGAGTCCCTACGAGCAGTACTTC. The rearrangement links TRBV9 to TRBJ2-7, with D possibly matching TRBD2 (6 bases). V was cut by 4 bases and J by 2 bases, with 16 bases left in between. Per germline, CDR1 SGDLS and CDR2 YYNGEE. CDR3 length equals 15 residues.

V and J are TRBV5-1 and TRBJ1-2; 7 positions match TRBD1. After removal of 4 bases from V and 8 bases from J, the junction contained 17 bases not matched to a gene. CDR3 size: 16 residues. CDR1 and CDR2 (germline): SGHRS, YFSETQ. As DNA, the CDR3 is TGCGCCAGCAGCCTGACAGGGTTTAGACTAATTACGGGCTACACCTTC. Translated: CASSLTGFRLITGYTF. The full variable domain, rest sourced from reference TRBV5-1 and TRBJ1-2, is KAGVTQTPRYLIKTRGQQVTLSCSPISGHRSVSWYQQTPGQGLQFLFEYFSETQRNKGNFPGRFSGRQFSNSRSEMNVSTLELGDSALYLCASSLTGFRLITGYTFGSGTRLTVV.

V and J are TRBV6-5 and TRBJ2-3, with 8 bases lining up with TRBD2. The CDR3 has 15 residues. V dropped 0 bases and J dropped 8; count of bases not matched to a gene: 7. Germline loops: CDR1 MNHEY, CDR2 SVGAGI. Written as DNA, the CDR3 is TGTGCCAGCAGTTACTCGACGACTAGCGTTGGTACGCAGTATTTT. It translates to CASSYSTTSVGTQYF.

The chain carries TRBV19 and TRBJ1-5; D ambiguous. The V end was cut by 1 base, the J end by 0 bases, with 7 bases between. Germline CDR1 is LNHDA and CDR2 is SQIVND (reference sequence). The CDR3 consists of 15 residues. CDR3 protein: CASSIATYSNQPQHF. DNA for the CDR3: TGTGCCAGTAGTATAGCAACCTATAGCAATCAGCCCCAGCATTTT.